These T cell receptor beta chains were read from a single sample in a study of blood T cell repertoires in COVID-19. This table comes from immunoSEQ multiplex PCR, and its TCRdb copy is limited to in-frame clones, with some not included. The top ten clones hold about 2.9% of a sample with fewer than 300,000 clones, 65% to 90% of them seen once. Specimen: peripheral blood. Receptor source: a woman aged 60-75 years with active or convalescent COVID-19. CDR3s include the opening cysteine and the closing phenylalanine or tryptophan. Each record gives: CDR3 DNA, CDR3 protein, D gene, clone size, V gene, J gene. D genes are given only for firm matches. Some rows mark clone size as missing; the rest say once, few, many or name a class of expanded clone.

cdr3_nt: TGCGCCAGCAGCCGAGATCAGAACACTGAAGCTTTCTTT
cdr3_aa: CASSRDQNTEAFF
d_call: NA
clone_size: NA
v_call: TRBV10-1
j_call: TRBJ1-1

cdr3_nt: TGTGCCAGCAGCCAACTAGGGGTAGGAAACACCATATATTTT
cdr3_aa: CASSQLGVGNTIYF
d_call: NA
clone_size: NA
v_call: TRBV3-1/TRBV3-2
j_call: TRBJ1-3

cdr3_nt: TGTGCCAGCAGCCAAGAAGGGGTCCAGGGGGTGGAGACCCAGTACTTC
cdr3_aa: CASSQEGVQGVETQYF
d_call: TRBD1
clone_size: NA
v_call: TRBV4-2
j_call: TRBJ2-5

cdr3_nt: TGTGCCAGCAGTGAAAGACAAATGAACACCGGGGAGCTGTTTTTT
cdr3_aa: CASSERQMNTGELFF
d_call: NA
clone_size: NA
v_call: TRBV25-1
j_call: TRBJ2-2

cdr3_nt: TGTGCCAGCAGTTCGACAGGGGGCCATCAGCCCCAGCATTTT
cdr3_aa: CASSSTGGHQPQHF
d_call: TRBD1
clone_size: NA
v_call: TRBV6-2/TRBV6-3
j_call: TRBJ1-5

cdr3_nt: TGTGCCAGCAAAGACAGGGATTCAAACACCATATATTTT
cdr3_aa: CASKDRDSNTIYF
d_call: TRBD1
clone_size: NA
v_call: TRBV12-3/TRBV12-4
j_call: TRBJ1-3

cdr3_nt: TGTGCCAGCAGCACCGGTCTCGAGGGCGTCGGGGCCTACAATGAGCAGTTCTTC
cdr3_aa: CASSTGLEGVGAYNEQFF
d_call: NA
clone_size: NA
v_call: TRBV7-2
j_call: TRBJ2-1

cdr3_nt: TGTGCCAGCACTATATCCCTGGGGGGAAACACTGAAGCTTTCTTT
cdr3_aa: CASTISLGGNTEAFF
d_call: NA
clone_size: NA
v_call: TRBV28
j_call: TRBJ1-1

cdr3_nt: TGTGCCAGCAGCCGAGGGACAGGGTTCGATGGCTACACCTTC
cdr3_aa: CASSRGTGFDGYTF
d_call: TRBD1
clone_size: NA
v_call: TRBV14
j_call: TRBJ1-2

cdr3_nt: TGTGCCAGCAGCTTACAGGGGGACCGTGAAGCTTTCTTT
cdr3_aa: CASSLQGDREAFF
d_call: TRBD1
clone_size: once
v_call: TRBV7-3
j_call: TRBJ1-1

cdr3_nt: TGCGCCAGCAGCCCCGGGGGGTCCACAGATACGCAGTATTTT
cdr3_aa: CASSPGGSTDTQYF
d_call: TRBD2
clone_size: NA
v_call: TRBV5-1
j_call: TRBJ2-3

cdr3_nt: TGTGCCAGCAGCTTAAGGACTAGCGTGCGCACAGATACGCAGTATTTT
cdr3_aa: CASSLRTSVRTDTQYF
d_call: TRBD2
clone_size: NA
v_call: TRBV7-9
j_call: TRBJ2-3

cdr3_nt: TGTGCCAGCAGCGTAGCCTTCGGGGATGGCTACACCTTC
cdr3_aa: CASSVAFGDGYTF
d_call: NA
clone_size: NA
v_call: TRBV9
j_call: TRBJ1-2

cdr3_nt: TGTGCCAGCAGTGAGCAGGGGACCTACAATGAGCAGTTCTTC
cdr3_aa: CASSEQGTYNEQFF
d_call: NA
clone_size: NA
v_call: TRBV6-1
j_call: TRBJ2-1

cdr3_nt: TGTGCCACCAGTTTAACAGGGGACGCAGATACGCAGTATTTT
cdr3_aa: CATSLTGDADTQYF
d_call: TRBD1
clone_size: few
v_call: TRBV24-1
j_call: TRBJ2-3

cdr3_nt: TGTGCCTGGAGTTTCCGGGACGAGCAGTACTTC
cdr3_aa: CAWSFRDEQYF
d_call: NA
clone_size: NA
v_call: TRBV30
j_call: TRBJ2-7

cdr3_nt: TGTGCCAGCAGCGACTGGGGGCCTACCACTGAAGCTTTCTTT
cdr3_aa: CASSDWGPTTEAFF
d_call: NA
clone_size: NA
v_call: TRBV7-9
j_call: TRBJ1-1

cdr3_nt: TGTGCCAGCAGCGTAACAGGGATAGACACAGATACGCAGTATTTT
cdr3_aa: CASSVTGIDTDTQYF
d_call: NA
clone_size: NA
v_call: TRBV9
j_call: TRBJ2-3

cdr3_nt: TGTGCCAGTAGCCGGACAGGGCGATATAATTCACCCCTCCACTTT
cdr3_aa: CASSRTGRYNSPLHF
d_call: TRBD1
clone_size: NA
v_call: TRBV19
j_call: TRBJ1-6

cdr3_nt: TGTGCCAGCAGCGGCGAGGGACAGGGGGGCACTAGCAATCAGCCCCAGCATTTT
cdr3_aa: CASSGEGQGGTSNQPQHF
d_call: TRBD1
clone_size: NA
v_call: TRBV2
j_call: TRBJ1-5

cdr3_nt: TGTGCCACCAACAGGGAGAACACTGAAGCTTTCTTT
cdr3_aa: CATNRENTEAFF
d_call: NA
clone_size: NA
v_call: TRBV19
j_call: TRBJ1-1

cdr3_nt: TGTGCCAGCAGGAGTGACAGGGTGCAGATCTACACCTTC
cdr3_aa: CASRSDRVQIYTF
d_call: TRBD1
clone_size: NA
v_call: TRBV6-5
j_call: TRBJ1-2

cdr3_nt: TGTGCCAGCAGCGATTACCAAGTCCGGGCCTTC
cdr3_aa: CASSDYQVRAF
d_call: NA
clone_size: few
v_call: TRBV6-5
j_call: TRBJ1-2

cdr3_nt: TGTGCCAGCAGTTACAGGGGTCGCACTGAAGCTTTCTTT
cdr3_aa: CASSYRGRTEAFF
d_call: NA
clone_size: NA
v_call: TRBV6-5
j_call: TRBJ1-1

cdr3_nt: TGTGCCAGCAGCGTAGTTACAGGACCCCAGGAAAAACTGTTTTTT
cdr3_aa: CASSVVTGPQEKLFF
d_call: NA
clone_size: many
v_call: TRBV9
j_call: TRBJ1-4

cdr3_nt: TGTGCCAGCAGCCAATCCAGGGTCTCCCATAATTCACCCCTCCACTTT
cdr3_aa: CASSQSRVSHNSPLHF
d_call: NA
clone_size: NA
v_call: TRBV3-1/TRBV3-2
j_call: TRBJ1-6

cdr3_nt: TGTGCCAGCTCACAGGTTGGACAGGGGCTGGATACGCAGTATTTT
cdr3_aa: CASSQVGQGLDTQYF
d_call: TRBD1
clone_size: NA
v_call: TRBV18
j_call: TRBJ2-3

cdr3_nt: TGCGCCAGCAGCGTAAGGGACAGGGCTAACTATGGCTACACCTTC
cdr3_aa: CASSVRDRANYGYTF
d_call: TRBD1
clone_size: NA
v_call: TRBV5-1
j_call: TRBJ1-2

cdr3_nt: TGTGCCAGCAACGTCGGAGGGGCTGGGGCCAACGTCCTGACTTTC
cdr3_aa: CASNVGGAGANVLTF
d_call: NA
clone_size: NA
v_call: TRBV9
j_call: TRBJ2-6

cdr3_nt: TGCGCCAGCAGCCAACCGACAGGGGCTGGAAACACCATATATTTT
cdr3_aa: CASSQPTGAGNTIYF
d_call: TRBD1
clone_size: NA
v_call: TRBV4-1
j_call: TRBJ1-3

cdr3_nt: TGTGCCAGCAGTGGGGACAGGGGGCACGCAGATACGCAGTATTTT
cdr3_aa: CASSGDRGHADTQYF
d_call: TRBD1
clone_size: NA
v_call: TRBV2
j_call: TRBJ2-3

cdr3_nt: TGTGCCAGCACCCTCGACGGGTCCTCAGCGCAGTATTTT
cdr3_aa: CASTLDGSSAQYF
d_call: NA
clone_size: NA
v_call: TRBV5-8
j_call: TRBJ2-3

cdr3_nt: TGCGCCAGCAGCCCCGGGACAGCGCAAGAGACCCAGTACTTC
cdr3_aa: CASSPGTAQETQYF
d_call: TRBD1
clone_size: NA
v_call: TRBV5-1
j_call: TRBJ2-5